A selection of T cell receptor beta chains follows, all from one sample in a study of blood T cells in healthy people across ages. TCRdb passed the 5' RACE reads through MiXCR, listing each CDR3 protein once. The data hold about a million distinct CDR3 sequences, with about 44% observed a single time. The sample consisted of blood. These receptors all stem from a man younger than 40 in good health. CDR3s leave out the opening cysteine and the closing phenylalanine or tryptophan. Each record gives: clone size, D gene, J gene, V gene, CDR3 protein. A D gene is named only where the DNA matches it firmly. Clone size is given for some rows only: seen once, a few or many times, or a class if the clone is expanded.

clone size: .
D gene: .
J gene: TRBJ1-1
V gene: TRBV5-1
CDR3 protein: ASSLGSGGRNTEAF

clone size: few
D gene: .
J gene: TRBJ2-1
V gene: TRBV7-2
CDR3 protein: ASVPVPGGGNEQF

clone size: few
D gene: .
J gene: TRBJ1-5
V gene: TRBV6-1
CDR3 protein: ASTANKGPMGSQPQH

clone size: .
D gene: .
J gene: TRBJ2-1
V gene: TRBV11-2
CDR3 protein: AGSHGDGNYNEQF

clone size: .
D gene: .
J gene: TRBJ2-7
V gene: TRBV20-1
CDR3 protein: SASTYQGTDEQY

clone size: .
D gene: .
J gene: TRBJ2-7
V gene: TRBV5-1
CDR3 protein: ASSPSVGLNEQY

clone size: many
D gene: TRBD1
J gene: TRBJ2-1
V gene: TRBV27
CDR3 protein: ASSLWPGQRAGEQF

clone size: .
D gene: .
J gene: TRBJ2-1
V gene: TRBV4-1
CDR3 protein: ASSQDFHNEQF

clone size: .
D gene: TRBD1
J gene: TRBJ1-1
V gene: TRBV11-1
CDR3 protein: ASSLFNPGQTLTEAF

clone size: .
D gene: .
J gene: TRBJ2-5
V gene: TRBV25-1
CDR3 protein: ASSEFWGSQETQY

clone size: few
D gene: .
J gene: TRBJ1-2
V gene: TRBV7-2
CDR3 protein: ASSLVDYGYT

clone size: .
D gene: .
J gene: TRBJ1-5
V gene: TRBV28
CDR3 protein: ASSFRSARVGQPQH

clone size: few
D gene: TRBD1
J gene: TRBJ2-1
V gene: TRBV6-6
CDR3 protein: ASRGTEYNEQF

clone size: .
D gene: .
J gene: TRBJ1-2
V gene: TRBV2
CDR3 protein: ASSDPSPSDGANYGYT

clone size: .
D gene: .
J gene: TRBJ2-6
V gene: TRBV4-3
CDR3 protein: ASSQDRWTDSGANVLT

clone size: few
D gene: .
J gene: TRBJ2-7
V gene: TRBV29-1
CDR3 protein: SVEDVAGRTYEQY

clone size: many
D gene: TRBD2
J gene: TRBJ2-3
V gene: TRBV15
CDR3 protein: ATSRDSGGADTQY

clone size: once
D gene: .
J gene: TRBJ1-2
V gene: TRBV20-1
CDR3 protein: SARFGVVGANYGYT

clone size: many
D gene: TRBD2
J gene: TRBJ2-1
V gene: TRBV5-1
CDR3 protein: ASLQSGGSNEQF

clone size: .
D gene: .
J gene: TRBJ1-2
V gene: TRBV5-5
CDR3 protein: ASSVASSVYGYT

clone size: .
D gene: .
J gene: TRBJ2-4
V gene: TRBV3-1
CDR3 protein: ASSQFIAKNIQY

clone size: few
D gene: .
J gene: TRBJ1-1
V gene: TRBV4-2
CDR3 protein: ASRNSGRFNTEAF

clone size: few
D gene: TRBD2
J gene: TRBJ2-1
V gene: TRBV3-1
CDR3 protein: ASSPIAGRNEQF

clone size: many
D gene: TRBD1
J gene: TRBJ2-3
V gene: TRBV10-3
CDR3 protein: AISNDRDTDTQY

clone size: .
D gene: TRBD1
J gene: TRBJ2-5
V gene: TRBV4-1
CDR3 protein: ASSSDRGYQETQY

clone size: .
D gene: TRBD1
J gene: TRBJ2-3
V gene: TRBV20-1
CDR3 protein: SADRAVDTQY

clone size: .
D gene: .
J gene: TRBJ1-4
V gene: TRBV4-1
CDR3 protein: ASSQDTRVGEKLF

clone size: .
D gene: .
J gene: TRBJ2-1
V gene: TRBV6-5
CDR3 protein: ASSYRGDEQF

clone size: .
D gene: TRBD1
J gene: TRBJ1-2
V gene: TRBV4-1
CDR3 protein: ASSQATGGSRGYT

clone size: few
D gene: TRBD2
J gene: TRBJ2-1
V gene: TRBV6-2/TRBV6-3
CDR3 protein: ASSSTSGYSYNEQF

clone size: few
D gene: TRBD2
J gene: TRBJ2-1
V gene: TRBV6-2/TRBV6-3
CDR3 protein: ATYTGTSPNEQF

clone size: few
D gene: .
J gene: TRBJ2-5
V gene: TRBV6-1
CDR3 protein: ASRQGETQY

clone size: .
D gene: .
J gene: TRBJ2-7
V gene: TRBV29-1
CDR3 protein: SVAGHSYEQY

clone size: .
D gene: TRBD1
J gene: TRBJ2-6
V gene: TRBV3-1
CDR3 protein: ASSRTGVSGANVLT